This T cell receptor beta chain was captured in a study of T cell changes during pregnancy in multiple sclerosis. The data were produced by immunoSEQ multiplex PCR, yet TCRdb's version contains in-frame clones alone and is incomplete. The table lists some 100,000 clones, just over 90% of them singletons. Germline loops: CDR1 SGHTA, CDR2 FQGNSA. The CDR3 extends over 16 amino acids. Trimming cost V 1 base and J 5 bases; bases outside gene matches: 5. The TCR sequence derives from a female donor with multiple sclerosis, enrolled in a pregnancy study. The chain uses TRBV7-2 and TRBJ2-2, with 9 bases fitting TRBD2. Sample: peripheral blood, taken in the second trimester of pregnancy. The CDR3 coding sequence is TGTGCCAGCAGCTTAGATCTCCTAGCGGGAACCGGGGAGCTGTTTTTT. This gives the protein CASSLDLLAGTGELFF.